This T cell receptor (beta chain) was identified in a study of blood T cells in healthy people across ages. This clonotype was recorded a few times. Losses at the gene ends were 5 bases for V and 2 bases for J; bases not matched to a gene: 4. In germline, CDR1 is SGHTA, CDR2 FQGNSA. The CDR3 covers 14 residues. A sample-barcoded 5' primer and a J-beta primer mix were used in a second PCR of roughly 6 to 11 cycles. One entry per CDR3 protein, called by TCRdb with MiXCR from the 5' RACE reads. The table includes some 760,000 distinct CDR3 sequences, around a quarter detected once. The sample was also reused in another study, on T cells of mothers and their children.

The clonotype comes from a boy aged 5-17 years in good health. V and J are TRBV7-2 and TRBJ2-7; 9 nucleotides agree with TRBD2. The specimen was blood. CDR3 DNA: TGTGCCAGCAGCATGACTAGCGGCCCCTACGAGCAGTACTTC. It specifies CASSMTSGPYEQYF.